The entry below gives a single TCR beta chain sequence along with its context. Its antigen target is currently unknown. The record has no base qualities; no much larger clone is one base away. The record originates from a study of OX40 agonist ivuxolimab in advanced cancers. Some background on the complete study: Ivuxolimab was a fully human IgG2 agonistic monoclonal antibody targeting the costimulatory receptor OX40 (CD134). Intravenous ivuxolimab was administered to patients every 2 weeks at six dose levels: 0.01, 0.1, 0.3, 1.5, 3 and 10 mg/kg. Of the approximately 50 patients in dose escalation, about 20 had hepatocellular carcinoma, about 15 had melanoma, 9 had renal cell carcinoma and 9 had head and neck cancer. The dose-escalation cohort was around 84% male with a mean age of around 62 years, ranging from roughly 20 to 80. Patients were allowed to have had prior anti-PD-1, anti-PD-L1 or anti-CTLA-4 therapy, and 40% of the dose-escalation patients had been treated with checkpoint inhibitors. Partial responses occurred in three dose-escalation patients: two with cutaneous melanoma and one with hepatocellular carcinoma. The purpose of peripheral TCRbeta sequencing was to test whether ivuxolimab changed TCR sequence diversity and led to clonal T-cell expansion. The paper reports the monotherapy dose-escalation portion (N of about 54 patients) of the phase I ivuxolimab trial. Points the paper makes about the study in general: At doses of 0.1 to 3.0 mg/kg, clonal expansion of both CD4+ and CD8+ blood T cells was observed from baseline to week 6. After ivuxolimab, more expanded clones were found on average in CD8+ T cells than in CD4+ T cells. In the 0.1-3.0 mg/kg groups, partial responders had among the lowest normalized peripheral clonal expansion, particularly in CD8+ T cells. The antigen specificity of the clonally expanded peripheral T cells was not determined. Low levels of normalized T-cell clonal expansion were also seen in some nonresponding patients.

For sequencing of the TCRbeta CDR3 region, genomic DNA was extracted from the sorted cells. The immunoSEQ Assay was used to sequence the TCRbeta CDR3 regions. TCRdb holds this immuneACCESS table with in-frame rearrangements only. Some clones are missing; in checked studies, unresolved V genes explain under half, and the rest has no known cause. The sample data list 90,000 to 150,000 clones, and roughly nine tenths of these were observed just once. The ten largest make up roughly 0.59% of the sample. Taken from cysteine to phenylalanine, the CDR3 has 13 residues. Only the CDR3 DNA is retained, 39 bases long and in frame from the first base. Trimming takes 6 bases from V and 4 bases from J, and the germline ends sit 13 bases apart. CDR1 is given as MNHNY and CDR2 as SVGAGI, both from the germline V gene (reference sequence). The trial excluded patients who had a history of autoimmune disease or who were on systemic immunosuppression. Peripheral blood for TCR sequencing was drawn from every dose cohort at baseline, at cycle 4 day 1 and at cycle 7 day 1. The samples were drawn from a first-in-human, open-label, multicenter phase I dose-escalation trial of ivuxolimab. Adults with locally advanced or metastatic melanoma, renal cell, hepatocellular, or head and neck squamous cell carcinoma were enrolled in the trial. Before TCR sequencing, CD4+ and CD8+ T cells were separately sorted from peripheral blood.

The sequence derives from an adult with an advanced solid tumor such as melanoma, head and neck, liver or kidney cancer. This material consisted of CD4+ or CD8+ T cells sorted from blood, taken in a trial of the OX40 agonist ivuxolimab. The V gene is TRBV6-6 and the J gene is TRBJ2-7, with a tentative D call of TRBD1 or TRBD2, each matching 5 bases. This receptor has the CDR3 CASSRGTAYEQYF. The nucleotide sequence is TGTGCCAGCAGCCGAGGGACGGCTTACGAGCAGTACTTC.